These 32 T cell receptor beta chains originate from one sample sequenced in a study of T-cell reconstitution after alpha-beta-depleted transplantation in children. This sample's TCRbeta library carried unique molecular identifier barcodes. Each CDR3 protein is one row after TCRdb ran MiXCR on the PCR reads. The table has some 200,000 distinct CDR3 sequences, 14% to 15% seen once. The specimen comprised PBMCs from the stem cell graft donor, sampled from the stem cell graft. Receptors originate from a human donor who donated a stem cell graft to a child with acute lymphoblastic leukemia.

This clonotype appeared many times. This chain joins TRBV20-1 and TRBJ2-7; TRBD1 agrees at 7 bases. The CDR3 is made up of 11 amino acids. With 7 bases clipped from V and 3 bases from J, the junction kept 3 bases outside the gene matches. Germline CDR1 and CDR2: DFQATT and SNEGSKA (reference sequence). CDR3 sequence: CSVSGGYEQYF. DNA of the CDR3: TGCAGTGTCTCAGGGGGCTACGAGCAGTACTTC.

This chain connects TRBV7-9 to TRBJ1-1; the D gene is possibly TRBD1 (6 bases). The CDR3 loop spans 12 amino acids. Germline loops: CDR1 SEHNR, CDR2 FQNEAQ (reference sequence). V was clipped by 5 bases and J by 10 bases, with 14 bases between them. CDR3 amino acids: CASSRSGDAAFF. The CDR3 bases are TGTGCCAGCAGCCGATCAGGGGACGCAGCTTTCTTT.

Note on this clonotype: This sequence may be a read error, since a much larger clone differs from it by one base. The chain employs TRBV5-1 and TRBJ2-3; tentative D call: TRBD1 (6 bases). The germline gives CDR1 SGHRS, CDR2 YFSETQ. The CDR3 totals 11 residues. The V gene lost 0 bases and the J gene lost 11 bases, with 7 bases spanning the gap. This CDR3 reads CASSLAGQQYF. In DNA, the CDR3 is TGCGCCAGCAGCTTGGCGGGACAGCAGTATTTT.

This clonotype was seen repeatedly, ten times or more. The rearrangement uses TRBV28 and TRBJ2-5; 8 bases fit TRBD1. The ends lost 3 bases at V and 5 bases at J; junction bases unmatched: 8. This CDR3 region has 15 residues. The V gene's germline CDR1 is MDHEN and CDR2 SYDVKM. The CDR3 here is CASSFGQGRRETQYF. As DNA, the CDR3 is TGTGCCAGCAGTTTCGGACAGGGCCGGAGGGAGACCCAGTACTTC.

In its sample, this clonotype was seen many times. CDR3 nucleotide sequence: TGTGCCAGCAGCTTGAAGATCGATGGGACTGAAGCTTTCTTT. Translating it yields CASSLKIDGTEAFF. The chain combines TRBV5-6 with TRBJ1-1; D call uncertain. Trimming cost V 1 base and J 5 bases, with 12 bases left between them. In germline, CDR1 is SGHDT, CDR2 YYEEEE. The CDR3 covers 14 residues. Together with reference TRBV5-6 and TRBJ1-1, the CDR3 gives the full variable domain: DAGVTQSPTHLIKTRGQQVTLRCSPKSGHDTVSWYQQALGQGPQFIFQYYEEEERQRGNFPDRFSGHQFPNYSSELNVNALLLGDSALYLCASSLKIDGTEAFFGQGTRLTVV.

At least ten counts were recorded for this clonotype. This chain connects TRBV24-1 to TRBJ2-1, with D perhaps matching TRBD1 (7 bases). Trimming left V 10 bases short and J 0 bases short, with 21 bases between. Germline-derived CDR1 and CDR2 are KGHDR and SFDVKD. The CDR3 sequence is 17 residues long. The CDR3 spells CATGKKQGTGSYNEQFF. The CDR3 DNA reads TGTGCCACGGGGAAGAAACAGGGGACTGGCTCCTACAATGAGCAGTTCTTC.

In this sample, this clonotype turned up a few times. The chain employs TRBV20-1 and TRBJ2-7; 9 bases fit TRBD1. V trimming: 6 bases; J trimming: 0 bases; junction bases outside the gene matches: 6. This CDR3 region has 14 residues. Germline loops: CDR1 DFQATT, CDR2 SNEGSKA (reference sequence). The CDR3 DNA is TGCAGTGCCAAGCGGGACAGGGCCTCCTACGAGCAGTACTTC. Residues: CSAKRDRASYEQYF.

The sample holds many counts of this clonotype. J is TRBJ1-2 and V is TRBV20-1, with TRBD1 as a possible D gene (5 bases). The CDR3 extends over 14 amino acids. V shed 0 bases and J shed 8 bases, with 16 bases lying between them. From germline, CDR1 is DFQATT and CDR2 SNEGSKA (reference sequence). The CDR3: CSARDLQGPWGYTF. In nucleotides, the CDR3 is TGCAGTGCTAGAGATCTGCAGGGCCCGTGGGGCTACACCTTC.

This clonotype was seen many times. The chain uses TRBV11-2 and TRBJ2-7; no reliable D call. CDR3 length equals 14 residues. Germline V gene lookup returns CDR1 SGHAT and CDR2 FQNNGV. V lost 0 bases and J lost 2, with 8 bases in between. CDR3 in amino acids: CASSLEVQAYEQYF. CDR3 DNA: TGTGCCAGCAGCTTAGAAGTCCAAGCCTACGAGCAGTACTTC.

This clonotype occurred many times. The chain carries TRBV20-1 and TRBJ1-1, with a possible D match to TRBD1 (6 bases). The CDR3 covers 15 residues. Trimming took 2 bases from V and 0 from J, leaving 13 bases between them. CDR1 DFQATT and CDR2 SNEGSKA come from the germline V gene (reference sequence). In nucleotides, the CDR3 is TGCAGTGCTAGACGGGGGGCAGGGATGAACACTGAAGCTTTCTTT. Protein product: CSARRGAGMNTEAFF.

This clonotype was seen repeatedly, ten times or more. This chain connects TRBV9 to TRBJ2-1; D remains unclear. Trimming took 2 bases from V and 10 from J, leaving 16 bases between them. The CDR3 has 14 amino acids. Germline V gene lookup returns CDR1 SGDLS and CDR2 YYNGEE. CDR3 loop: CASSVGATKTEQFF. CDR3 bases: TGTGCCAGCAGCGTTGGTGCGACAAAAACCGAGCAGTTCTTC. Together with reference TRBV9 and TRBJ2-1, the CDR3 gives the full variable domain: DSGVTQTPKHLITATGQRVTLRCSPRSGDLSVYWYQQSLDQGLQFLIQYYNGEERAKGNILERFSAQQFPDLHSELNLSSLELGDSALYFCASSVGATKTEQFFGPGTRLTVL.

This clonotype was recorded many times. The chain combines TRBV5-4 with TRBJ2-7; D is undetermined. The CDR3 is 12 residues long. CDR1 is SGHNT and CDR2 is YYREEE in the germline V gene (reference sequence). Trimming stripped 1 base from V and 6 bases from J, with 8 bases between. The CDR3 DNA is TGTGCCAGCAGCTTGTCAACCCTCGAGCAGTACTTC. Its translation is CASSLSTLEQYF.

This clonotype was counted at least ten times. The chain recombines TRBV5-1 with TRBJ1-5; tentative D call: TRBD1 (6 bases). There are 15 residues in the CDR3. Per the germline V gene, CDR1 is SGHRS and CDR2 is YFSETQ. Trimming stripped 0 bases from V and 2 bases from J, with 9 bases between. The DNA of the CDR3 is TGCGCCAGCAGCTTGGCCGGGGGCCGCAATCAGCCCCAGCATTTT. Its protein is CASSLAGGRNQPQHF.

This clonotype was seen at least ten times. The chain combines TRBV5-1 with TRBJ2-7, with D maybe TRBD2 (5 bases). The CDR3 runs to 13 residues. V was shortened by 0 bases and J by 5 bases, with 9 bases between the two germline ends. The germline gives CDR1 SGHRS, CDR2 YFSETQ. CDR3 DNA sequence: TGCGCCAGCAGCTTGGTACTAGAGGACGAGCAGTACTTC. Encoded protein: CASSLVLEDEQYF.

This clonotype was observed at least ten times. The J gene is TRBJ2-6, the V gene TRBV4-1; D remains unclear. Trimming pared 8 bases from V and 1 base from J, leaving 6 bases between. Germline CDR1 MGHRA, CDR2 YSYEKL. The CDR3 extends over 13 amino acids. CDR3 nucleotides: TGCGCCAGCGCCCGATCTGGGGCCAACGTCCTGACTTTC. It is translated as CASARSGANVLTF.

This clonotype was detected ten times or more. The chain employs TRBV6-5 and TRBJ1-5, with no clear D. Germline loops: CDR1 MNHEY, CDR2 SVGAGI. CDR3 length: 15 amino acids. Trimming took off 4 bases at V and 3 bases at J, with 13 bases between the two ends. The CDR3 loop reads CASSSAARSNQPQHF. DNA for the CDR3: TGTGCCAGCAGTTCAGCGGCCAGGTCCAATCAGCCCCAGCATTTT.

There are a few counts of this clonotype. The genes are TRBV18 and TRBJ2-1; weak D call: TRBD2 (6 bases). With 4 bases removed from V and 5 bases from J, the gap between germline ends came to 15 bases. In germline, CDR1 is KGHSH, CDR2 LQKENI. This CDR3 is 15 amino acids long. The CDR3 loop is CASSLGLPPNNEQFF. The DNA for the CDR3 is TGTGCCAGCTCACTGGGACTGCCGCCCAACAATGAGCAGTTCTTC.

This clonotype occurred many times. The V call is TRBV7-2, the J call TRBJ1-6; 8 positions agree with TRBD1. Germline CDR1 SGHTA, CDR2 FQGNSA. Trimming took 2 bases from V and 8 from J; bases not matched to a gene: 2. This CDR3 has 14 amino acids. The DNA of the CDR3 is TGTGCCAGCAGCTTACACAGGGGGGATTCACCCCTCCACTTT. Residues: CASSLHRGDSPLHF.

This clonotype was counted ten times or more. V gene TRBV11-3 combines with J gene TRBJ1-1; no clear D. Germline lookup yields CDR1 SGHNT and CDR2 YENEEA. The CDR3 spans 13 residues. Trimming left V 3 bases short and J 1 base short, with 6 bases between. The CDR3 spells CASSFRWNTEAFF. The CDR3 bases are TGTGCCAGCAGCTTCAGGTGGAACACTGAAGCTTTCTTT.

This clonotype was detected ten times or more. The chain recombines TRBV5-1 with TRBJ2-5; 7 bases match TRBD2. Germline loops: CDR1 SGHRS, CDR2 YFSETQ. This CDR3 spans 15 amino acids. Germline trimming cut 5 bases from V and 5 bases from J; bases unmatched to any gene: 12. The CDR3 nucleotides read TGCGCCAGCAGATTCCTAGCGGACCCTAGGGAGACCCAGTACTTC. Its translation: CASRFLADPRETQYF.

In its sample, this clonotype was seen a few times. The gene calls are TRBV7-2 and TRBJ2-5; 13 bases match TRBD2. V was pared by 5 bases and J by 2 bases, with 8 bases of the junction left unmatched. The V gene's germline CDR1 is SGHTA and CDR2 FQGNSA. This CDR3 contains 17 residues. The CDR3 DNA reads as TGTGCCAGCAGCCCAGGGGGGGGACTAGCGGGACAAGAGACCCAGTACTTC. This encodes CASSPGGGLAGQETQYF.

This clonotype came up a few times. The chain is built from TRBV7-2 and TRBJ2-1, with 8 bases lining up with TRBD2. The CDR3 contains 16 residues. Germline V gene sequence: CDR1 SGHTA, CDR2 FQGNSA. V shed 0 bases, J shed 10 bases, and the junction held 11 bases outside the gene matches. CDR3 in DNA: TGTGCCAGCAGCTTAGCGCTTGGCAGCGGGGGCATGGAGCAGTTCTTC. Translated: CASSLALGSGGMEQFF.

In regard to this clonotype: This may be a read error: a much more frequent sequence differs by one nucleotide. CDR3 sequence (DNA): TGTGCCAGCAGAGGCCTTAGCCTAGCGGGAAACGAGCAGTTCTTC. Protein product: CASRGLSLAGNEQFF. V is TRBV12-3 or TRBV12-4 and J is TRBJ2-1, with 9 positions matching TRBD2. Losses at the gene ends were 6 bases for V and 10 bases for J; bases not matched to a gene: 13. This CDR3 is 15 amino acids long.

This clonotype was observed a few times. V usage is TRBV20-1 and J usage is TRBJ2-5, with D unclear. V was trimmed by 6 bases and J by 2 bases, leaving 7 bases between them. The CDR3 is made up of 11 amino acids. Per germline, CDR1 DFQATT and CDR2 SNEGSKA (reference sequence). In nucleotides, the CDR3 is TGCAGTGCCCTAACGCAAGAGACCCAGTACTTC. Its translation: CSALTQETQYF.

At least ten counts were recorded for this clonotype. The chain joins TRBV11-2 to TRBJ2-1; either TRBD1 or TRBD2 may supply D (5 bases each). The CDR3 sequence is 13 residues long. Trimming took off 2 bases at V and 10 bases at J, with 12 bases between the two ends. Germline lookup yields CDR1 SGHAT and CDR2 FQNNGV. DNA of the CDR3: TGTGCCAGCAGCTTAAGCAGGGCGGGCGAGCAGTTCTTC. Its translation: CASSLSRAGEQFF.

This clonotype was detected many times. J is TRBJ2-7 and V is TRBV29-1, with 8 bases that match TRBD1. V shed 2 bases, J shed 0 bases, and the junction held 3 bases outside the gene matches. This CDR3 is 14 amino acids long. Germline CDR1 SQVTM, CDR2 ANQGSEA. DNA of the CDR3: TGCAGCGTTGAAAGGACAGGGAACTCCTACGAGCAGTACTTC. Translated, it gives CSVERTGNSYEQYF.

This clonotype came up many times. This chain links TRBV12-3 or TRBV12-4 with TRBJ1-5; D possibly corresponds to TRBD1 (5 bases). This CDR3 spans 14 amino acids. The V end was cut by 5 bases, the J end by 4 bases, with 12 bases between. The CDR3 coding sequence is TGTGCCAGCAGTAGGGCGCGGACAAATCAGCCCCAGCATTTT. Residues: CASSRARTNQPQHF.

This clonotype has a count of ten or more. V gene TRBV20-1 combines with J gene TRBJ2-5, with D uncertain. The CDR3 runs to 12 residues. Trimming pared 6 bases from V and 4 bases from J, leaving 12 bases between. CDR1 is DFQATT and CDR2 is SNEGSKA in the germline V gene (reference sequence). The CDR3 loop reads CSAIEDGETQYF. CDR3 DNA sequence: TGCAGTGCCATAGAGGATGGAGAGACCCAGTACTTC.

This clonotype appeared many times. The J gene is TRBJ1-6, the V gene TRBV10-3; D not certain. Germline lookup yields CDR1 ENHRY and CDR2 SYGVKD. Trimming left V 6 bases short and J 8 bases short, with 11 bases between. The CDR3 consists of 13 residues. The DNA for the CDR3 is TGTGCCATCAGAGGACCCGGGGATTCACCCCTCCACTTT. Translated: CAIRGPGDSPLHF.

This clonotype showed up just a few times. The J gene is TRBJ1-6, the V gene TRBV6-5; the D is unclear. The CDR3 covers 15 residues. V shed 0 bases and J shed 7 bases, with 10 bases lying between them. Looked up from germline, CDR1 is MNHEY and CDR2 is SVGAGI. The CDR3, as DNA: TGTGCCAGCAGTTACTCGACCGAGACGAATTCACCCCTCCACTTT. Translated: CASSYSTETNSPLHF.

This clonotype was recorded at least ten times. The genes are TRBV5-1 and TRBJ2-7; D remains ambiguous. There are 11 residues in the CDR3. The V gene's germline CDR1 is SGHRS and CDR2 YFSETQ. Trimming stripped 0 bases from V and 3 bases from J, with 1 base between. CDR3 nucleotide sequence: TGCGCCAGCAGCTTGGGCTACGAGCAGTACTTC. Protein: CASSLGYEQYF.

This clonotype was counted at least ten times. The rearrangement joins TRBV5-5 to TRBJ1-5; D not certain. The V and J ends lost 4 bases and 1 base respectively, with 12 bases between them. CDR3 size: 15 residues. Germline CDR1 reads SGHKS; CDR2 reads YYEKEE (reference sequence). The CDR3 DNA reads TGTGCCAGCAGCCCGGCAGTGACGAGCAATCAGCCCCAGCATTTT. Its protein is CASSPAVTSNQPQHF. Complete variable domain (other parts from reference TRBV5-5 and TRBJ1-5): DAGVTQSPTHLIKTRGQQVTLRCSPISGHKSVSWYQQVLGQGPQFIFQYYEKEERGRGNFPDRFSARQFPNYSSELNVNALLLGDSALYLCASSPAVTSNQPQHFGDGTRLSIL.